This TCR beta chain was captured by sequencing in a study of OX40 agonist ivuxolimab in advanced cancers. Findings of the study overall: Those patients achieving a partial response at 0.1-3.0 mg/kg showed among the lowest clonal expansion.

J was trimmed by 3 bases and V by 6 bases; bases with no gene match: 4. Germline values: CDR1 MDHEN, CDR2 SYDVKM. The CDR3 is 15 amino acids. Comments on this clone: Its antigen remains unidentified.

The method was immunoSEQ multiplex PCR; TCRdb's version includes in-frame clones alone and lacks a portion of them. Of about 46,000 clones in the sample, about 87% were seen once. Sequencing used CD4+ or CD8+ T cells sorted from blood, obtained in a trial of the OX40 agonist ivuxolimab. The clonotype comes from an adult with an advanced solid tumor such as melanoma, head and neck, liver or kidney cancer. The chain carries TRBV28 and TRBJ2-7; 14 nucleotides match TRBD2. The CDR3 DNA is TGTGCCAGCAGGAGGACTAGCGGGAGGAACTACGAGCAGTACTTC. Protein product: CASRRTSGRNYEQYF.